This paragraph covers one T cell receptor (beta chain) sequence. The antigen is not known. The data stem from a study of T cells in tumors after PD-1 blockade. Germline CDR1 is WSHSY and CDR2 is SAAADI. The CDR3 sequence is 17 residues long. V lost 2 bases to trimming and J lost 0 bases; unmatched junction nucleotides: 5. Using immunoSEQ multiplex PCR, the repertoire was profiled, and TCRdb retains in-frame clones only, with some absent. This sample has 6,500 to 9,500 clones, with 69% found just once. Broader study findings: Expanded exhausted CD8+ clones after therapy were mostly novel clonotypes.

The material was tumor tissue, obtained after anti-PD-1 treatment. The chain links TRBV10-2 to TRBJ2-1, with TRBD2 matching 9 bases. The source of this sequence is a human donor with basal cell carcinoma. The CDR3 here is CASSEVAGGSSYNEQFF. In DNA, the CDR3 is TGCGCCAGCAGTGAGGTTGCGGGAGGGAGCTCCTACAATGAGCAGTTCTTC.